The subject of this entry is one T cell receptor beta chain. CDR3 length: 14 residues. CDR1 is SGHTA, CDR2 FQGNSA, per germline. Trimming removed 1 base at V and 7 bases at J, with 13 bases between. This entry is derived from a study of blood T cell repertoires in COVID-19. Study-wide background: T cells, B-cell-depleted T cells, or PBMCs provided the cDNA or gDNA that served as material.

Original methodology: Amplification from reference gene primers served as the basis for estimated nucleated cell counts. The table came from immunoSEQ multiplex PCR; TCRdb's copy has only in-frame clones and leaves some out. The D gene and trimming were derived from the DNA, and the V and J assignments and clone size from that table. The repertoire holds 270,000 or so clones, with 90% as singletons. Seattle cases were enrolled at active infection and followed longitudinally. Source material: peripheral blood. This clonotype was obtained from a woman aged 60-75 years with COVID-19, enrolled during active disease. The chain joins TRBV7-2 to TRBJ1-2; a weak D match, TRBD1 (5 bases). The CDR3 nucleotides are TGTGCCAGCAGCTTAGACTCAGGGTCGGGTGGCTACACCTTC. As protein: CASSLDSGSGGYTF.